This T cell receptor beta chain was retrieved from a study of blood T cell repertoires in COVID-19. Sequencing was performed with immunoSEQ multiplex PCR; in TCRdb, only in-frame clones are kept and a portion is missing. The sample has 250,000 to 300,000 clones, roughly nine tenths seen once. This clone was seen ten or more times. In germline, CDR1 is LGHNA, CDR2 YNFKEQ. The length of the CDR3 is 15 residues. J lost 6 bases, V lost 3 bases, and 9 bases had no gene match. This TCR derives from a woman aged 50 to 65 who had been exposed to COVID-19. The V and J genes are TRBV4-2 and TRBJ1-1, with 8 bases fitting TRBD1. The sequenced material came from PBMCs or T cells enriched from blood (not recorded which). The CDR3, as DNA: TGTGCCAGCAGCCACGAACAGGGGGTTTTGTCTGAAGCTTTCTTT. It specifies CASSHEQGVLSEAFF.